The source of this TCR beta chain is a study of cytomegalovirus exposure and HLA in healthy donors. Concerning this clone: Its antigen remains unknown.

Germline assignment: CDR1 ENHRY and CDR2 SYGVKD. This CDR3 spans 16 amino acids. Trimming pared 3 bases from V and 0 bases from J, leaving 12 bases between. The study ran its PCR with 60 Vbeta and 13 Jbeta primers. Here immunoSEQ multiplex PCR was the method, and the copy in TCRdb shows in-frame clones only, minus some. The sample consists of over 200,000 clones, 70% of them appearing once. Notes on the study in general: It was reported that TCR beta sequences correctly inferred the HLA-A and HLA-B alleles for most subjects. The study labeled 150 to 200 TCR beta chains cytomegalovirus-associated. It was likely that a cluster of highly shared sequence variants was a sequencing artifact.

This clonotype was obtained from a man aged 35 to 55 in good health and CMV-seropositive. Input material: PBMCs. The chain employs TRBV10-3 and TRBJ2-4, with a tentative D call TRBD1 (5 bases). The CDR3, as DNA: TGTGCCATCAGTGAAGGGGCGTTGCTAGCCAAAAACATTCAGTACTTC. It specifies CAISEGALLAKNIQYF.